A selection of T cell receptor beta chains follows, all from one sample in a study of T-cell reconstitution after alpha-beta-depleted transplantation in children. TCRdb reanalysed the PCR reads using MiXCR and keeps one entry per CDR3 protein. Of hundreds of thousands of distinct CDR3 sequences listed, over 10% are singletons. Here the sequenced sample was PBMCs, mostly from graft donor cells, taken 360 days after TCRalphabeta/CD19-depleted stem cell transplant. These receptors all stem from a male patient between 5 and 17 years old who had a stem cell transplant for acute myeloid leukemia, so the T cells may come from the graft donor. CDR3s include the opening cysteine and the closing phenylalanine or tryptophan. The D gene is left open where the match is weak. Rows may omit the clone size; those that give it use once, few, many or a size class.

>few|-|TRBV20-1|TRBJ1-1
TGCAGTGCTAGAGTCGTGGAGTTAGCAGATCTGAACACTGAAGCTTTCTTT
CSARVVELADLNTEAFF
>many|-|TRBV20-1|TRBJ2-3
TGCAGTGCTAGCATCGCCAACGGTCAGGTGGATACGCAGTATTTT
CSASIANGQVDTQYF
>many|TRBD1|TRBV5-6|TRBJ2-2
TGTGCCAGCAGCCCCGGGACAGGGAACACCGGGGAGCTGTTTTTT
CASSPGTGNTGELFF
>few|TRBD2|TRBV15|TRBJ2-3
TGTGCCACCCGGGCGGGAGGGGGCACAGATACGCAGTATTTT
CATRAGGGTDTQYF
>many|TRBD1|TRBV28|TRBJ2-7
TGTGCCAGCAGTTTATCCCCCTCGGGACAGAAGGCCTACGAGCAGTACTTC
CASSLSPSGQKAYEQYF
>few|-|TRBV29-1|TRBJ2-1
TGCAGCGTTGATATTGACTACCCCGCAGGGCAGTTCTTC
CSVDIDYPAGQFF
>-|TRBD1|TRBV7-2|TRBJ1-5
TGTGCCAGCAGTCCATACAGGGGGGAGCAATGGCCCCAGCATTTT
CASSPYRGEQWPQHF
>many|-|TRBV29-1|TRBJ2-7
TGCAGCGTTGAAGATTGGGCACAGGGTAGGAACGAGCAGTACTTC
CSVEDWAQGRNEQYF
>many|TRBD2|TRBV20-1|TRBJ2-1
TGCAGTGCTAGTCCCCCCAGACTAGCGGGCCGAGGAACCGGGTCCTACAATGAGCAGTTCTTC
CSASPPRLAGRGTGSYNEQFF
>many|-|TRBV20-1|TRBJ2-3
TGCAGTGCTGTCCACCCTCTAACAGATACGCAGTATTTT
CSAVHPLTDTQYF
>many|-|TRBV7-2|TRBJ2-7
TGTGCCAGCAGCTTAGCCGGGACAACTACCTACGAGCAGTACTTC
CASSLAGTTTYEQYF
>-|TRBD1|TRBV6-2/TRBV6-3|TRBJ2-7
TGTGCCAGCGGGTCGACAGGGCGGACCTACGAGCAGTACTTC
CASGSTGRTYEQYF
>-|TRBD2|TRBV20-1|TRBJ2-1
TGCAGTGCAGGGAAGCGGGAGCCTGCCAATGAGCAGTTCTTC
CSAGKREPANEQFF
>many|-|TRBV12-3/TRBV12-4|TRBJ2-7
TGTGCCAGCAGTTTGGGGTTTGGCGGCAACTACGAGCAGTACTTC
CASSLGFGGNYEQYF
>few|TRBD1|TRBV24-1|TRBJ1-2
TGTGCCACCAGTGATGACAGGGGTCAACTCAGCTACACCTTC
CATSDDRGQLSYTF
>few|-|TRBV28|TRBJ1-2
TGTGCCAGCAGTTCAGAAATCTCCAGGCCGCGGGGCTATGGCTACACCTTC
CASSSEISRPRGYGYTF
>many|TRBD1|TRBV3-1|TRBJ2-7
TGTGCCAGCAGCCAAACAGGGGTAACCTACGAGCAGTACTTC
CASSQTGVTYEQYF
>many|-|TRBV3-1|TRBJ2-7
TGTGCCAGCAGCCAGACTACCGACTACGAGCAGTACTTC
CASSQTTDYEQYF
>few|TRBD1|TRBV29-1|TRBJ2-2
TGCAGCGCCGGACAGGGGCCACAACGCGGGGAGCTGTTTTTT
CSAGQGPQRGELFF
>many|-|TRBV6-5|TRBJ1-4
TGTGCCAGCAGTTACGGCAGGGGAGGAGAAAAACTGTTTTTT
CASSYGRGGEKLFF
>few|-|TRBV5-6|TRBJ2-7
TGTGCCAGCAGCCCGCGGCGGCGCGAGCAGTACTTC
CASSPRRREQYF
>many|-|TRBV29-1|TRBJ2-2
TGCAGCGTACTGCGGACGAACACCGGGGAGCTGTTTTTT
CSVLRTNTGELFF
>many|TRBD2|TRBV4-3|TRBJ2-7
TGCGCCAGCAGCCAAGATGCAGGCCTGCCTAGCGGGGGGTACGAGCAGTACTTC
CASSQDAGLPSGGYEQYF
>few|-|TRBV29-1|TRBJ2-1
TGCAGCGCCGGGCGGGACCCGGGGGAGAATGAGCAGTTCTTC
CSAGRDPGENEQFF
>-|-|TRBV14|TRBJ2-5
TGTGCCAGCGGACACAGTGAGACCCAGTACTTC
CASGHSETQYF
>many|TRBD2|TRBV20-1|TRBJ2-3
TGCAGTGCCCGCAGCGGGAGAGGCCAATATACGCAGTATTTT
CSARSGRGQYTQYF
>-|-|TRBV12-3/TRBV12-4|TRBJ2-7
TGTGCCAGCAGCCTTGGAGAACCGGGACTCCGAAATATCGGCGAGCAGTACTTC
CASSLGEPGLRNIGEQYF
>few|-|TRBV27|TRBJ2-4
TGTGCCAGCAGTTTAAACCCTGTAGCCAAAAACATTCAGTACTTC
CASSLNPVAKNIQYF
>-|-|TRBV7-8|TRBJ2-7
TGTGCCAGCAGCGATTCGATGACTAGCTCCTACGAGCAGTACTTC
CASSDSMTSSYEQYF
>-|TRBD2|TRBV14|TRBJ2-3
TGTGCCAGCAGCCAGTTTGAGCGGGGGCCGCGCACAGATACGCAGTATTTT
CASSQFERGPRTDTQYF
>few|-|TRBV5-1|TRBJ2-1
TGCGCCAGCAGCCAGATCTTGAACTCCTACAATGAGCAGTTCTTC
CASSQILNSYNEQFF
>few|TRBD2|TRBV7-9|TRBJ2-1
TGTGCCACCATAACTAGCGGGTCCTACAATGAGCAGTTCTTC
CATITSGSYNEQFF
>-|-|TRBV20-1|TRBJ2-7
TGCAGTCAAGAGGGGACTTTTCCCTACGAGCAGTACTTC
CSQEGTFPYEQYF
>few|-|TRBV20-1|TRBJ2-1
TGCAGTGCTGGAAGGGGGAGCTCCTACAATGAGCAGTTCTTC
CSAGRGSSYNEQFF
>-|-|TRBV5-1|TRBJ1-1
TGCGCCAGCAGCTCTACAGGGATCGGGGTGAACACTGAAGCTTTCTTT
CASSSTGIGVNTEAFF
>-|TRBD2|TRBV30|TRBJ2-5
TGTGCCTGGAGTGTAGGGACTAGCGGCCCCCAAGAGACCGAGTACTTC
CAWSVGTSGPQETEYF
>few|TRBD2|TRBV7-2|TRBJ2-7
TGTGCCAGCAGCTTAGCCCCAGCGGGAACCTCCTACGAGCAGTACTTC
CASSLAPAGTSYEQYF
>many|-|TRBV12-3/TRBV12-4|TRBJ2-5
TGTGCCAGCAGTTCCCTCCAAGAGACCCAGTACTTC
CASSSLQETQYF
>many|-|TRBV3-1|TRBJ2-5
TGTGCCAGCAGCCAAGATCCGGAAGAGACCCAGTACTTC
CASSQDPEETQYF
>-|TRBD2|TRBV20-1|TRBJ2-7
TGCAGTGCTAGAGTTTCGTTAGCGGGACCCTCCGCGCAGTACTTC
CSARVSLAGPSAQYF